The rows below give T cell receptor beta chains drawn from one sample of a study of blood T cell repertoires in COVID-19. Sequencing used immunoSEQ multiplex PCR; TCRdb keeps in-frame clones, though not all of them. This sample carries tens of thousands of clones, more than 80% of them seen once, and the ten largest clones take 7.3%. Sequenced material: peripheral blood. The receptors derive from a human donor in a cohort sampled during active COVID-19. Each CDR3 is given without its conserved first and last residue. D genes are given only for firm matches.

CDR3 protein: ASSQGAEAPRGYT; J gene: TRBJ1-2; V gene: TRBV4-1; D gene: -
CDR3 protein: ASLTLLGEQY; J gene: TRBJ2-7; V gene: TRBV28; D gene: -
CDR3 protein: ASSSPGASKIQQY; J gene: TRBJ2-7; V gene: TRBV5-6; D gene: -
CDR3 protein: ASSFTGRNTIY; J gene: TRBJ1-3; V gene: TRBV28; D gene: -
CDR3 protein: ASSTPFTKEQF; J gene: TRBJ2-1; V gene: TRBV11-3; D gene: -
CDR3 protein: ASTKTSPLYYEQY; J gene: TRBJ2-7; V gene: TRBV27; D gene: -
CDR3 protein: ATSRRATNEKLF; J gene: TRBJ1-4; V gene: TRBV15; D gene: -
CDR3 protein: ASSLGLGVNTEAF; J gene: TRBJ1-1; V gene: TRBV5-4; D gene: -
CDR3 protein: ASSHGSKAYEQY; J gene: TRBJ2-7; V gene: TRBV28; D gene: -
CDR3 protein: ASRPTAGSNQPQH; J gene: TRBJ1-5; V gene: TRBV6-5; D gene: -
CDR3 protein: ASSPPPQGGYGYT; J gene: TRBJ1-2; V gene: TRBV18; D gene: -
CDR3 protein: ASSETPTGVPEAF; J gene: TRBJ1-1; V gene: TRBV6-1; D gene: TRBD1
CDR3 protein: ASSSGQAEELF; J gene: TRBJ2-2; V gene: TRBV5-1; D gene: TRBD1
CDR3 protein: ATSDGDEQF; J gene: TRBJ2-1; V gene: TRBV24-1; D gene: -
CDR3 protein: ASSRTGQTNQPQH; J gene: TRBJ1-5; V gene: TRBV5-5; D gene: TRBD1
CDR3 protein: ASIPGLAGGPNTQY; J gene: TRBJ2-3; V gene: TRBV28; D gene: TRBD2
CDR3 protein: ASSDSLNTEAF; J gene: TRBJ1-1; V gene: TRBV10-1; D gene: -
CDR3 protein: AWSVLAGNTGELF; J gene: TRBJ2-2; V gene: TRBV30; D gene: TRBD2
CDR3 protein: AITRLAGEYEQF; J gene: TRBJ2-1; V gene: TRBV10-3; D gene: TRBD2
CDR3 protein: ASSLLAGDNEQY; J gene: TRBJ2-7; V gene: TRBV5-1; D gene: TRBD2
CDR3 protein: ASSTSGGGEQF; J gene: TRBJ2-1; V gene: TRBV7-6; D gene: TRBD2
CDR3 protein: ASSLGTGVQPQH; J gene: TRBJ1-5; V gene: TRBV11-2; D gene: TRBD1
CDR3 protein: ASSEGPGVTYGYT; J gene: TRBJ1-2; V gene: TRBV6-1; D gene: -
CDR3 protein: ASSLLSGQGYNEQF; J gene: TRBJ2-1; V gene: TRBV27; D gene: TRBD1
CDR3 protein: ASREAGELF; J gene: TRBJ2-2; V gene: TRBV11-2; D gene: -
CDR3 protein: ASSLGGGTASSYEQY; J gene: TRBJ2-7; V gene: TRBV11-2; D gene: TRBD2
CDR3 protein: ASTRDTDTQY; J gene: TRBJ2-3; V gene: TRBV7-9; D gene: -
CDR3 protein: ASSLESRGAGNEQF; J gene: TRBJ2-1; V gene: TRBV27; D gene: TRBD2
CDR3 protein: ASSVSGTGRDIQY; J gene: TRBJ2-4; V gene: TRBV9; D gene: TRBD1
CDR3 protein: ASSWGPDNTEAF; J gene: TRBJ1-1; V gene: TRBV5-4; D gene: -
CDR3 protein: ASSPPRQGASNQPQH; J gene: TRBJ1-5; V gene: TRBV7-9; D gene: TRBD1
CDR3 protein: ASSESLGPGNTEAF; J gene: TRBJ1-1; V gene: TRBV13; D gene: -
CDR3 protein: ASSRDRGLETQY; J gene: TRBJ2-5; V gene: TRBV5-4; D gene: TRBD1
CDR3 protein: ASSPGVRTEAF; J gene: TRBJ1-1; V gene: TRBV4-1; D gene: -
CDR3 protein: ASSYHRRMNTEAF; J gene: TRBJ1-1; V gene: TRBV5-1; D gene: -
CDR3 protein: ASSPHSPEQF; J gene: TRBJ2-1; V gene: TRBV5-8; D gene: -
CDR3 protein: ASSSGTGGYEQY; J gene: TRBJ2-7; V gene: TRBV5-1; D gene: TRBD1
CDR3 protein: ASGIAGGSTSTDTQY; J gene: TRBJ2-3; V gene: TRBV27; D gene: TRBD2
CDR3 protein: ASSLVQGLPNEQF; J gene: TRBJ2-1; V gene: TRBV7-8; D gene: -
CDR3 protein: ASSARQGAGAGEQY; J gene: TRBJ2-7; V gene: TRBV9; D gene: TRBD1
CDR3 protein: ASSSSGGRHNEQF; J gene: TRBJ2-1; V gene: TRBV7-2; D gene: TRBD2
CDR3 protein: ASSYSTGTYGYT; J gene: TRBJ1-2; V gene: TRBV5-1; D gene: -
CDR3 protein: ASSEYGTGKQY; J gene: TRBJ2-7; V gene: TRBV25-1; D gene: TRBD1
CDR3 protein: ASSELASGRAEQF; J gene: TRBJ2-1; V gene: TRBV10-1; D gene: TRBD2
CDR3 protein: ASSFGQGALEAF; J gene: TRBJ1-1; V gene: TRBV7-9; D gene: TRBD1
CDR3 protein: ASSLYRDGEQF; J gene: TRBJ2-1; V gene: TRBV7-7; D gene: -
CDR3 protein: ASRGDNYNSPLH; J gene: TRBJ1-6; V gene: TRBV7-6; D gene: -
CDR3 protein: SVELASVYEQY; J gene: TRBJ2-7; V gene: TRBV29-1; D gene: -
CDR3 protein: ASRVTSGSWHEQF; J gene: TRBJ2-1; V gene: TRBV7-3; D gene: TRBD2
CDR3 protein: ASSDGREMNTEAF; J gene: TRBJ1-1; V gene: TRBV5-4; D gene: -
CDR3 protein: ASSPTSGGYNEQF; J gene: TRBJ2-1; V gene: TRBV5-4; D gene: TRBD2
CDR3 protein: ASSTPGPRDVTYEQY; J gene: TRBJ2-7; V gene: TRBV23-1; D gene: -
CDR3 protein: ASSQDWSADTQY; J gene: TRBJ2-3; V gene: TRBV4-1; D gene: -
CDR3 protein: ASSEEVGGYGYT; J gene: TRBJ1-2; V gene: TRBV2; D gene: -
CDR3 protein: ASSPRGDQNIQY; J gene: TRBJ2-4; V gene: TRBV4-1; D gene: -
CDR3 protein: ASSQDPREADTQY; J gene: TRBJ2-3; V gene: TRBV4-1; D gene: -
CDR3 protein: ASSFTSASTDTQY; J gene: TRBJ2-3; V gene: TRBV5-1; D gene: TRBD2